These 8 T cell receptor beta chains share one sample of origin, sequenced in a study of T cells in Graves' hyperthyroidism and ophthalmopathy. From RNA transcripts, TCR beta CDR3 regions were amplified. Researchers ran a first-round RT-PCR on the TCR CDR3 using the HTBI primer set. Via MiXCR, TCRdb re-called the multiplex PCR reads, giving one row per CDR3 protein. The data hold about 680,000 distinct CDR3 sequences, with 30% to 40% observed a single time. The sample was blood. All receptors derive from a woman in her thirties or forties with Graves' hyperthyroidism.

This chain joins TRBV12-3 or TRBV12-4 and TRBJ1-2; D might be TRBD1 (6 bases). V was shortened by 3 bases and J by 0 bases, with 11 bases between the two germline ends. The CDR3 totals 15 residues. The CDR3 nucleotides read TGTGCCAGCAGTTTCGACAGGACTCCTAACTATGGCTACACCTTC. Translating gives CASSFDRTPNYGYTF.

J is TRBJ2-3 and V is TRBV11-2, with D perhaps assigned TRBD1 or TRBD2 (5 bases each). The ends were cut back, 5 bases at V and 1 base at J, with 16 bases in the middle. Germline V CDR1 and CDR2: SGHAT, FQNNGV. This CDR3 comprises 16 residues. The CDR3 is CASSPTTVRGTDTQYF. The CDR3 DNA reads TGTGCCAGCAGCCCGACGACAGTGAGGGGCACAGATACGCAGTATTTT. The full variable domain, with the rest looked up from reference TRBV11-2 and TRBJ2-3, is EAGVAQSPRYKIIEKRQSVAFWCNPISGHATLYWYQQILGQGPKLLIQFQNNGVVDDSQLPKDRFSAERLKGVDSTLKIQPAKLEDSAVYLCASSPTTVRGTDTQYFGPGTRLTVL.

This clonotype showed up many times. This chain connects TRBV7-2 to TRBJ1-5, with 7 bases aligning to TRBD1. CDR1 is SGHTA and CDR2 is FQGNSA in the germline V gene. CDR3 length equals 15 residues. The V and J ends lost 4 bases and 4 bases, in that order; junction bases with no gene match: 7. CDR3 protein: CASSYEGTANQPQHF. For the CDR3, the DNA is TGTGCCAGCAGCTACGAGGGGACAGCTAATCAGCCCCAGCATTTT.

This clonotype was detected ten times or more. CDR3 bases: TGCAGTGAAACAGGCCGGAGCACTGAAGCTTTCTTT. The encoded protein is CSETGRSTEAFF. This rearrangement joins TRBV20-1 to TRBJ1-1; D perhaps matches TRBD1 (5 bases). The CDR3 extends over 12 amino acids. V gave up 7 bases and J gave up 4 bases, with 13 bases separating them. From germline, CDR1 is DFQATT and CDR2 SNEGSKA (reference sequence).

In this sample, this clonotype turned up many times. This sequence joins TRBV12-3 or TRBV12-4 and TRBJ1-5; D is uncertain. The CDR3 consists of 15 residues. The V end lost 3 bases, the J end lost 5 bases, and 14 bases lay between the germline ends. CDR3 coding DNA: TGTGCCAGCAGTTTTATTGGGTCCACCGATCAGCCCCAGCATTTT. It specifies CASSFIGSTDQPQHF.

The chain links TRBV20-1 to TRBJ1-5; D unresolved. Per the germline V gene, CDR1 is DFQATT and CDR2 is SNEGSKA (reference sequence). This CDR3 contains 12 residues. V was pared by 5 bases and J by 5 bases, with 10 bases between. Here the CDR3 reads CSAGSGDQPQHF. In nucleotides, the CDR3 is TGCAGTGCTGGTTCCGGCGATCAGCCCCAGCATTTT.

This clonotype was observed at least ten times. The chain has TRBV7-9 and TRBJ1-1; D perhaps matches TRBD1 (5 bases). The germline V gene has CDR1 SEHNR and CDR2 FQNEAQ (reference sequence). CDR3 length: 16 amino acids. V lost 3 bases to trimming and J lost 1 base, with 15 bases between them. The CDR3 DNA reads TGTGCCAGCAGCTTGGGGCCGGTCGGGTCGAACACTGAAGCTTTCTTT. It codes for CASSLGPVGSNTEAFF.

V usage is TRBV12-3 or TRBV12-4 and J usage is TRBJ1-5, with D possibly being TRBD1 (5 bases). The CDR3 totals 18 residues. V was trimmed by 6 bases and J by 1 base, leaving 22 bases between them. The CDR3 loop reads CASSPTGVEILSNQPQHF. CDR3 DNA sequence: TGTGCCAGCAGCCCTACAGGTGTGGAGATTTTGAGCAATCAGCCCCAGCATTTT.